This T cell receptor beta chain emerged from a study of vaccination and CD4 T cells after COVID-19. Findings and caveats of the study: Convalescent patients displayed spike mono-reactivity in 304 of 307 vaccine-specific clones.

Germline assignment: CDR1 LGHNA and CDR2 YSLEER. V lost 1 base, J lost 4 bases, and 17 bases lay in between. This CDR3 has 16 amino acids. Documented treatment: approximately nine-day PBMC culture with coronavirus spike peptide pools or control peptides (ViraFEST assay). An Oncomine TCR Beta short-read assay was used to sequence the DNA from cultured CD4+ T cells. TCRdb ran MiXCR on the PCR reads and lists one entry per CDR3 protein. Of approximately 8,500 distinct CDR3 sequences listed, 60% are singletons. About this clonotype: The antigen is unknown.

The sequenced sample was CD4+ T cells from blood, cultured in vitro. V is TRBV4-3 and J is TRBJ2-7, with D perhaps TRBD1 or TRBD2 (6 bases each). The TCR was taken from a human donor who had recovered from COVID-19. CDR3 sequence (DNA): TGCGCCAGCAGCCAAGGGGGGGCCCTTACAACTTACGAGCAGTACTTC. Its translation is CASSQGGALTTYEQYF.